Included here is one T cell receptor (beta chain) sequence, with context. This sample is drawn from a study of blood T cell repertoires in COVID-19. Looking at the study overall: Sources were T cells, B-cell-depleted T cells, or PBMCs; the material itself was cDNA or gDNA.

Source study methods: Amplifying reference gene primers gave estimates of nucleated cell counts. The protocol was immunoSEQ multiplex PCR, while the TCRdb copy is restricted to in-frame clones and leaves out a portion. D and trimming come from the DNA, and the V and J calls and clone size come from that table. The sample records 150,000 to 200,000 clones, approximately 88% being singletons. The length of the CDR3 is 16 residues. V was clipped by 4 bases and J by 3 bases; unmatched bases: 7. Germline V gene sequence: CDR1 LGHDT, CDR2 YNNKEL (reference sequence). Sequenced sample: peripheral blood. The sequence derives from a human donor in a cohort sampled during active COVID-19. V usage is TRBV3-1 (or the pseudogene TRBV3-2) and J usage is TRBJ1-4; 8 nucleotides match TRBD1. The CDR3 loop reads CASSPTGVDANEKLFF. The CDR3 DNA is TGTGCCAGCAGCCCGACAGGGGTAGATGCTAATGAAAAACTGTTTTTT.